Below, 2 T cell receptor beta chains from the same sample are listed, as sequenced in a study of blood T cell repertoires in COVID-19. The table came from immunoSEQ multiplex PCR; TCRdb's copy has only in-frame clones and leaves some out. The profile covers more than 150,000 clones, with around 87% appearing a single time and roughly 0.53% taken by the ten largest. Sequencing input: peripheral blood. The origin of the receptors is a man aged 55 to 70 with COVID-19, enrolled during active disease.

This rearrangement joins TRBV19 to TRBJ1-6, with TRBD1 as a possible D gene (5 bases). The CDR3 contains 14 residues. Between the trimmed V and J ends, which lost 3 bases and 5 bases, there was a span of 8 bases. In germline, CDR1 is LNHDA, CDR2 SQIVND (reference sequence). In DNA form, the CDR3 reads TGTGCCAGTAGTATTGGACAAAATAATTCACCCCTCCACTTT. This codes for CASSIGQNNSPLHF.

This clone has just a few counts. The rearrangement joins TRBV5-5 to TRBJ1-4; D gene uncertain. The CDR3 is 15 residues long. The V gene lost 0 bases and the J gene lost 4 bases, with 10 bases spanning the gap. In germline, CDR1 is SGHKS, CDR2 YYEKEE (reference sequence). CDR3 DNA sequence: TGTGCCAGCAGCTTGGAAACAGCAGATAATGAAAAACTGTTTTTT. Protein sequence: CASSLETADNEKLFF.